Listed here is a single T cell receptor beta chain. This specimen belongs to a study of blood T cell repertoires in COVID-19. Sequenced by immunoSEQ multiplex PCR; TCRdb stores in-frame clones only, minus some. The repertoire holds about 81,000 clones, with about four fifths as singletons. Germline V gives CDR1 SEHNR, CDR2 FQNEAQ (reference sequence). Trimming removed 3 bases from V and 4 bases from J, with 18 bases in between. The CDR3 has 16 amino acids. The chain couples TRBV7-9 to TRBJ1-2; D is possibly TRBD1 (5 bases). The material sequenced was peripheral blood. This receptor was taken from a human donor in a cohort sampled during active COVID-19. The CDR3 bases are TGTGCCAGCAGCTTTACGGAGGGGCAAGGGCGCTATGGCTACACCTTC. Protein: CASSFTEGQGRYGYTF. Supplemented by reference TRBV7-9 and TRBJ1-2, the full variable domain reads DTGVSQNPRHKITKRGQNVTFRCDPISEHNRLYWYRQTLGQGPEFLTYFQNEAQLEKSRLLSDRFSAERPKGSFSTLEIQRTEQGDSAMYLCASSFTEGQGRYGYTFGSGTRLTVV.